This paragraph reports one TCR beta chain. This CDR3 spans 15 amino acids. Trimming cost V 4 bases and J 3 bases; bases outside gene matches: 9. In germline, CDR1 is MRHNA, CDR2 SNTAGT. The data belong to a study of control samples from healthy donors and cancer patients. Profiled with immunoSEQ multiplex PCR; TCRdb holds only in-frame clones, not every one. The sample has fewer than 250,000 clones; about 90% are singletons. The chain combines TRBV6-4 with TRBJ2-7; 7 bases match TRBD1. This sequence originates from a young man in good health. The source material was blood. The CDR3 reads CASSALDRQVYEQYF. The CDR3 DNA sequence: TGTGCCAGCAGTGCCTTGGACAGGCAGGTCTACGAGCAGTACTTC.